These T cell receptor beta chains were read from a single sample in a study of vaccination and CD4 T cells after COVID-19. Each CDR3 protein is one row after TCRdb ran MiXCR on the PCR reads. Of tens of thousands of distinct CDR3 sequences listed, 41% are singletons. Their antigens are not known. The starting material was CD4+ T cells from blood, cultured in vitro, obtained about 7 months after SARS-CoV-2 vaccination. The source is a human donor who had recovered from COVID-19. Each CDR3 is given with its conserved first and last residue. The order of the fields is V gene, J gene, CDR3 protein.

v_call: TRBV7-2
j_call: TRBJ2-1
cdr3_aa: CASSLAGEQFF

v_call: TRBV4-2
j_call: TRBJ1-5
cdr3_aa: CASSPDRGTQPQHF

v_call: TRBV20-1
j_call: TRBJ1-1
cdr3_aa: CSARRVRWDTEAFF

v_call: TRBV7-8
j_call: TRBJ2-7
cdr3_aa: CASSLGTSGRGIWAYEQYF

v_call: TRBV5-1
j_call: TRBJ1-6
cdr3_aa: CASSLTGLVSPLHF

v_call: TRBV6-5
j_call: TRBJ2-7
cdr3_aa: CASSYSMGLAGGAYEQYF

v_call: TRBV7-9
j_call: TRBJ1-1
cdr3_aa: CASSRRRGGIEAFF

v_call: TRBV27
j_call: TRBJ2-7
cdr3_aa: CASSSAPGWGGEQYF

v_call: TRBV2
j_call: -
cdr3_aa: CASKLQGRPYEQYF

v_call: TRBV7-2
j_call: TRBJ2-1
cdr3_aa: CASSLVLASNEQFF

v_call: TRBV7-3
j_call: TRBJ2-1
cdr3_aa: CASSFTSGRGNEQFF

v_call: TRBV6-5
j_call: TRBJ2-5
cdr3_aa: CASSYGGKYQETQYF

v_call: TRBV23-1
j_call: TRBJ1-1
cdr3_aa: CASSVKRDLPRVAFF

v_call: TRBV10-3
j_call: TRBJ2-1
cdr3_aa: CAISPNRGNEQFF

v_call: TRBV28
j_call: TRBJ1-5
cdr3_aa: CASVLGGGRGQPQHF

v_call: TRBV15
j_call: TRBJ2-1
cdr3_aa: CATSRTTSGRANNEQFF

v_call: TRBV6-2/TRBV6-3
j_call: TRBJ2-6
cdr3_aa: CASSPPGVLSGANVLTF

v_call: TRBV7-6
j_call: TRBJ2-5
cdr3_aa: CASSLVGSGETQYF

v_call: TRBV20-1
j_call: TRBJ2-3
cdr3_aa: CSATPSTDTQYF

v_call: TRBV28
j_call: TRBJ1-1
cdr3_aa: CASILDRTGNTEAFF

v_call: TRBV4-1
j_call: TRBJ2-1
cdr3_aa: CASSSPWTSGSGYNEQFF

v_call: TRBV20-1
j_call: TRBJ2-6
cdr3_aa: CSAHAGGLSGANVLTF

v_call: TRBV20-1
j_call: TRBJ2-1
cdr3_aa: CSANAGGSYNEQFF

v_call: TRBV6-1
j_call: TRBJ2-3
cdr3_aa: CASSGELTDTQYF

v_call: TRBV7-3
j_call: TRBJ2-1
cdr3_aa: CASSLSQLTEQFF

v_call: TRBV5-1
j_call: TRBJ2-7
cdr3_aa: CASSASGYEQYF

v_call: TRBV12-3/TRBV12-4
j_call: TRBJ2-7
cdr3_aa: CASSFRGRGNEQYF

v_call: TRBV15
j_call: TRBJ2-1
cdr3_aa: CATSRGAQWVSYNEQFF

v_call: TRBV4-1
j_call: TRBJ2-3
cdr3_aa: CASSQDRLADTQYF

v_call: TRBV20-1
j_call: TRBJ1-1
cdr3_aa: CSVRRDSGQAFF

v_call: TRBV10-1
j_call: TRBJ2-5
cdr3_aa: CATRTRPQETQYF

v_call: TRBV28
j_call: TRBJ1-5
cdr3_aa: CASLRGSGSSPQHF

v_call: TRBV7-9
j_call: TRBJ2-7
cdr3_aa: CASSYQGAGDYEQYF

v_call: TRBV20-1
j_call: TRBJ2-7
cdr3_aa: CSAVLAGGSYEQYF

v_call: TRBV20-1
j_call: TRBJ1-1
cdr3_aa: CSARETSRFTEAFF

v_call: TRBV11-1
j_call: TRBJ2-3
cdr3_aa: CASSLGSGITDTQYF

v_call: TRBV27
j_call: TRBJ2-7
cdr3_aa: CASLGHQGADEQYF

v_call: TRBV4-1
j_call: TRBJ1-5
cdr3_aa: CASSQETFRGNQPQHF

v_call: TRBV6-1
j_call: TRBJ2-1
cdr3_aa: CASSSSGHNEQFF

v_call: TRBV28
j_call: TRBJ1-1
cdr3_aa: CATRDRAGTEAFF

v_call: TRBV28
j_call: TRBJ2-7
cdr3_aa: CASSSFGAYPYEQYF

v_call: TRBV4-3
j_call: TRBJ1-1
cdr3_aa: CASSQSLGPPGTEAFF

v_call: TRBV7-3
j_call: TRBJ2-7
cdr3_aa: CASSLSRVETYEQYF

v_call: TRBV7-2
j_call: TRBJ2-3
cdr3_aa: CASSTVAGVDTQYF

v_call: TRBV7-2
j_call: TRBJ2-3
cdr3_aa: CASSPRQSDTQYF

v_call: TRBV24-1
j_call: TRBJ2-6
cdr3_aa: CATSDPASSGANVLTF

v_call: TRBV28
j_call: TRBJ1-6
cdr3_aa: CASSGTGNSPLHF

v_call: TRBV24-1
j_call: TRBJ1-5
cdr3_aa: CATSDWASNQPQHF

v_call: TRBV6-1
j_call: TRBJ2-7
cdr3_aa: CASIERGPMVQYF

v_call: TRBV20-1
j_call: TRBJ2-7
cdr3_aa: CSASKTYEQYF

v_call: TRBV4-1
j_call: TRBJ2-5
cdr3_aa: CASSQTAKLETQYF

v_call: TRBV7-8
j_call: TRBJ2-7
cdr3_aa: CASTPGTSGIYEQYF

v_call: TRBV20-1
j_call: TRBJ2-7
cdr3_aa: CSANFGEYEQYF

v_call: TRBV7-9
j_call: TRBJ1-2
cdr3_aa: CASSSVIGGYTF

v_call: TRBV18
j_call: TRBJ1-6
cdr3_aa: CASSPFPTALYPLHF

v_call: TRBV11-3
j_call: TRBJ2-5
cdr3_aa: CASSLPTGELGETQYF

v_call: TRBV20-1
j_call: TRBJ1-1
cdr3_aa: CSVKEAWGGVTEAFF

v_call: TRBV20-1
j_call: TRBJ1-3
cdr3_aa: CSAREALGQGARNTIYF